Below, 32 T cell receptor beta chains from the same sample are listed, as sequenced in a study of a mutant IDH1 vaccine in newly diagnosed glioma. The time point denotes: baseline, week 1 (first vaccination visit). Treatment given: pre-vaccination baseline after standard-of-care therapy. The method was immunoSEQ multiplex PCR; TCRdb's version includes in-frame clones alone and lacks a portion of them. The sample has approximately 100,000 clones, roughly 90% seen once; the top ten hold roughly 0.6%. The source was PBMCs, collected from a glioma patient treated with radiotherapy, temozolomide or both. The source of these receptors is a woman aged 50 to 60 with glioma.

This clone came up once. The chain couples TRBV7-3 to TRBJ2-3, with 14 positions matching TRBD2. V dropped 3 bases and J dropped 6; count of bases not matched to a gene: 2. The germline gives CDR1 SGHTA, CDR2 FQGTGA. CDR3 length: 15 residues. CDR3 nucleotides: TGTGCCAGCAGCTTGGGACTAGCGGGAGTGGATACGCAGTATTTT. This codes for CASSLGLAGVDTQYF.

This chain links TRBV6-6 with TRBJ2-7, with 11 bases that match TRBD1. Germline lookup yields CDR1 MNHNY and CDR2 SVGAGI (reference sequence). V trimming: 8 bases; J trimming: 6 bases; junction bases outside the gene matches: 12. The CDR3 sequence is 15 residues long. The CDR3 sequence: CASYSPGQGDGEQYF. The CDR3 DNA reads TGTGCCAGCTATTCCCCGGGACAGGGGGACGGCGAGCAGTACTTC.

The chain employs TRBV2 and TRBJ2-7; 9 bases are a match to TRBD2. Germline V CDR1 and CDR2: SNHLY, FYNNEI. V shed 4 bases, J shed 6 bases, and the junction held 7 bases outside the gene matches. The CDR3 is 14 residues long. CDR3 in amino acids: CASSGLREGLEQYF. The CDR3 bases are TGTGCCAGCAGTGGGTTGCGGGAGGGCCTCGAGCAGTACTTC.

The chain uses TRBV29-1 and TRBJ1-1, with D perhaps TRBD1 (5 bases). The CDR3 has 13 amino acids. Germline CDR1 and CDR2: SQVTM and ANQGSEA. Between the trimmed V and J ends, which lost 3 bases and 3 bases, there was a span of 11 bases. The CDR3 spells CSVERSGDTEAFF. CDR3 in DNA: TGCAGCGTTGAGAGATCGGGGGACACTGAAGCTTTCTTT.

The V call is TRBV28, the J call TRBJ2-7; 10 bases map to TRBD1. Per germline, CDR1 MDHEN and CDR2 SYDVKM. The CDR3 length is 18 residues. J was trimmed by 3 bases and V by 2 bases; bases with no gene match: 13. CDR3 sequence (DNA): TGTGCCAGCAGTTTAATGGGACAGGGGAGTGGCACGAGCTACGAGCAGTACTTC. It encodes CASSLMGQGSGTSYEQYF.

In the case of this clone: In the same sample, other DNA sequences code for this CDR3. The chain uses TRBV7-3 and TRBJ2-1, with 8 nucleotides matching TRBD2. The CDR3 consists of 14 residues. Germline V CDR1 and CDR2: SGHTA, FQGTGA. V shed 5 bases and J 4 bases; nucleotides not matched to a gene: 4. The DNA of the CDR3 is TGTGCCAGCAGCCCCAGCGGGAGTTACAATGAGCAGTTCTTC. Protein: CASSPSGSYNEQFF.

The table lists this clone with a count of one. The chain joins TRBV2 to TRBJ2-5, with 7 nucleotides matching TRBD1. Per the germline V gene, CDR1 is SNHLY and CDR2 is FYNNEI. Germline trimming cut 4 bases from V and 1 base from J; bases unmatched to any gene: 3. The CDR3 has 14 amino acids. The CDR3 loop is CASSVQGSQETQYF. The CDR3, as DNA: TGTGCCAGCAGTGTACAGGGGAGCCAAGAGACCCAGTACTTC.

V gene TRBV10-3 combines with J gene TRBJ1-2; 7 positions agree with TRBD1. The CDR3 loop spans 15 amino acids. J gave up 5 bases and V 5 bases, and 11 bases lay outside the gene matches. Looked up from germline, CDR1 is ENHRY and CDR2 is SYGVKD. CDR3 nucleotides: TGTGCCATCAGTTTTCCGGGACAGCCAACTTATGGCTACACCTTC. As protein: CAISFPGQPTYGYTF.

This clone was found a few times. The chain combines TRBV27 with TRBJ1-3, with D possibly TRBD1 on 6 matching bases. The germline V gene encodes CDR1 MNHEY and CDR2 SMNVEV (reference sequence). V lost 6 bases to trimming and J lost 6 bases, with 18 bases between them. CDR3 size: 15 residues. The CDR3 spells CASRPEGGTANTIYF. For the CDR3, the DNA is TGTGCCAGCAGACCCGAGGGGGGCACGGCAAACACCATATATTTT.

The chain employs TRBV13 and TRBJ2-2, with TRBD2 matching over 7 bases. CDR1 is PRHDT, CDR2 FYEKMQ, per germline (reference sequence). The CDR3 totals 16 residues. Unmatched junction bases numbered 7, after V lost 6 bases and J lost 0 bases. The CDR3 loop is CASSHLAATNTGELFF. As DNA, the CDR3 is TGTGCCAGCAGTCATCTAGCGGCAACGAACACCGGGGAGCTGTTTTTT.

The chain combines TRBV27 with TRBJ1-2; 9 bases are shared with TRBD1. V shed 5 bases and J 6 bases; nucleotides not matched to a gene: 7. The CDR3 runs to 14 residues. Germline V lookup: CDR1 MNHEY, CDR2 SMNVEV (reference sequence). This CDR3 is CASSKPGQGHGYTF. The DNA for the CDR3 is TGTGCCAGCAGTAAACCGGGACAGGGCCATGGCTACACCTTC.

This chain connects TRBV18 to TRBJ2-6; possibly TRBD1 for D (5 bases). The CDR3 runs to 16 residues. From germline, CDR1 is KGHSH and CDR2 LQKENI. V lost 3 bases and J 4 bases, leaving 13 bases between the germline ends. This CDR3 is CASSPVTGSGANVLTF. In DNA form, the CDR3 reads TGTGCCAGCTCACCGGTCACAGGTTCCGGGGCCAACGTCCTGACTTTC.

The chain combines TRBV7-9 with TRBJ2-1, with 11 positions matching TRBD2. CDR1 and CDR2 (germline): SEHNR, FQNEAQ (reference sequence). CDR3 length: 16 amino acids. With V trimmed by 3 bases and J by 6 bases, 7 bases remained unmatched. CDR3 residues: CASSFHSGRAGNEQFF. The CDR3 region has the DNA TGTGCCAGCAGCTTCCATAGCGGGAGGGCGGGCAATGAGCAGTTCTTC. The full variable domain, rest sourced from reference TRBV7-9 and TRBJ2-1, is DTGVSQNPRHKITKRGQNVTFRCDPISEHNRLYWYRQTLGQGPEFLTYFQNEAQLEKSRLLSDRFSAERPKGSFSTLEIQRTEQGDSAMYLCASSFHSGRAGNEQFFGPGTRLTVL.

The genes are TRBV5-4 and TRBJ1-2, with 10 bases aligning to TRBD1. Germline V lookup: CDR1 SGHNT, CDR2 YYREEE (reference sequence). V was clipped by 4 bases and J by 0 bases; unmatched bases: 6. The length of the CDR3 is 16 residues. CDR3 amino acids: CASSDDRGQPNYGYTF. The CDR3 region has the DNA TGTGCCAGCAGCGACGACAGGGGGCAACCTAACTATGGCTACACCTTC.

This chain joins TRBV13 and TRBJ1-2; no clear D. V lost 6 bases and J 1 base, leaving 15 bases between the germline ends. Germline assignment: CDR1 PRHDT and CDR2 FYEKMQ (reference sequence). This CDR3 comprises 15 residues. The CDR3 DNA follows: TGTGCCAGCAGGTTTCTTCGATCCTTTAACTATGGCTACACCTTC. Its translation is CASRFLRSFNYGYTF.

CDR3 nucleotides: TGTGCCTGGAGTTCGACAGAGCTAAATCATCAGCCCCAGCATTTT. It yields the protein CAWSSTELNHQPQHF. The chain links TRBV30 to TRBJ1-5; a possible D gene is TRBD1 (5 bases). Germline values: CDR1 GTSNPN, CDR2 SVGIG (reference sequence). The CDR3 runs to 15 residues. V was trimmed by 2 bases and J by 5 bases, leaving 16 bases between them.

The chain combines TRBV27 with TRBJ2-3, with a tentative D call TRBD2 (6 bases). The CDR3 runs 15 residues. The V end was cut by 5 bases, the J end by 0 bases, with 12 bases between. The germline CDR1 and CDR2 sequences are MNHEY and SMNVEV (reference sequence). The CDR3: CASSGTSRSTDTQYF. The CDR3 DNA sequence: TGTGCCAGCAGTGGAACTAGCAGGAGCACAGATACGCAGTATTTT.

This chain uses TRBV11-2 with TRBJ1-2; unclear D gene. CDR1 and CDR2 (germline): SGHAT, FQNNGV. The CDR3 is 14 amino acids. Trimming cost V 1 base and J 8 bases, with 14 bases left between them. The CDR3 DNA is TGTGCCAGCAGCTTAGCGCGGGGTAACGGCGGCTACACCTTC. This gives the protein CASSLARGNGGYTF.

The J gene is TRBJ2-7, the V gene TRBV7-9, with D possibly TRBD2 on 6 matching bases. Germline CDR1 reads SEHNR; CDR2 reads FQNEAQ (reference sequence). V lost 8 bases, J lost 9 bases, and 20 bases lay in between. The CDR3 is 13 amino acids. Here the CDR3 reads CASGRDPGEMQYF. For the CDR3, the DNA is TGTGCCAGCGGGCGGGATCCTGGGGAAATGCAGTACTTC.

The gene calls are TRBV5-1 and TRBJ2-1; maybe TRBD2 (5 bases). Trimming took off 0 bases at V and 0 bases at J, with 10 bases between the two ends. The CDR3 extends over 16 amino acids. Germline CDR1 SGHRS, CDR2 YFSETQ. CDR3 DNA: TGCGCCAGCAGCTTGGACGGGGTGAACTCCTACAATGAGCAGTTCTTC. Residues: CASSLDGVNSYNEQFF.

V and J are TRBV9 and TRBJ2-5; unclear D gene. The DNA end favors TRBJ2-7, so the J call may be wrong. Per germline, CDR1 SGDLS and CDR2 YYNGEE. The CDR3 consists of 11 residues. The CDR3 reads CASSVAHEQYF. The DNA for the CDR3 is TGTGCCAGCAGCGTAGCCCACGAGCAGTACTTC.

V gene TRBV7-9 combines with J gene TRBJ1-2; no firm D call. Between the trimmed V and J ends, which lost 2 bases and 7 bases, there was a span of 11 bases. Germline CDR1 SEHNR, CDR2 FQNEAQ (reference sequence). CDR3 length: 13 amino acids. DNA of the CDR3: TGTGCCAGCAGCTTATACTCAGATTCTGGCTACACCTTC. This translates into CASSLYSDSGYTF.

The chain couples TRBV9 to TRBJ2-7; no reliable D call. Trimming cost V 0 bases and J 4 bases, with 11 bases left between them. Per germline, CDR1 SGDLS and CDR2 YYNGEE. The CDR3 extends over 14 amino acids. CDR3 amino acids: CASSVAPQEYEQYF. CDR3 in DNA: TGTGCCAGCAGCGTAGCCCCGCAAGAGTACGAGCAGTACTTC.

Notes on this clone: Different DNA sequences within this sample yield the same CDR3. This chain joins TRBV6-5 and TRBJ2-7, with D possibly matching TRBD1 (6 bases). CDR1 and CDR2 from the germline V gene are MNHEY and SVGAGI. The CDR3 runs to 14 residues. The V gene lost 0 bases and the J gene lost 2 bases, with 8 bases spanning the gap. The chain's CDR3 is CASSYSPGAYEQYF. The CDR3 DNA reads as TGTGCCAGCAGTTACTCTCCAGGGGCCTACGAGCAGTACTTC.

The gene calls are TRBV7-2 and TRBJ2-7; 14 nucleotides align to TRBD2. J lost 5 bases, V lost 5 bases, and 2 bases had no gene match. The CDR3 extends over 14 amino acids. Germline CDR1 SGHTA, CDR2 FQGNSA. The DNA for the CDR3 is TGTGCCAGCAGCCGGGGACTAGCGGGAGACGAGCAGTACTTC. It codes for CASSRGLAGDEQYF.

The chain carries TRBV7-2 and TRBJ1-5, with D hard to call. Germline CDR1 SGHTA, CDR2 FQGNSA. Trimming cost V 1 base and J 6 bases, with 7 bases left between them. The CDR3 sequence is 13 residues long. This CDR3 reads CASSLERIQPQHF. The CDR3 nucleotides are TGTGCCAGCAGCTTAGAACGGATTCAGCCCCAGCATTTT. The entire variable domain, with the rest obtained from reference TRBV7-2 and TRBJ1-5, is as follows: GAGVSQSPSNKVTEKGKDVELRCDPISGHTALYWYRQSLGQGLEFLIYFQGNSAPDKSGLPSDRFSAERTGGSVSTLTIQRTQQEDSAVYLCASSLERIQPQHFGDGTRLSIL.

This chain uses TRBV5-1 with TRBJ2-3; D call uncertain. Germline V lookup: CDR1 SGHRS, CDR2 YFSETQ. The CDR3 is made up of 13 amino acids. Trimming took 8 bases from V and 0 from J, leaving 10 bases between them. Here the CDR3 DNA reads TGCGCCAGTGCCTATTATAGCACAGATACGCAGTATTTT. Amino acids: CASAYYSTDTQYF. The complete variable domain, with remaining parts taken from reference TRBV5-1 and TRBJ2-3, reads KAGVTQTPRYLIKTRGQQVTLSCSPISGHRSVSWYQQTPGQGLQFLFEYFSETQRNKGNFPGRFSGRQFSNSRSEMNVSTLELGDSALYLCASAYYSTDTQYFGPGTRLTVL.

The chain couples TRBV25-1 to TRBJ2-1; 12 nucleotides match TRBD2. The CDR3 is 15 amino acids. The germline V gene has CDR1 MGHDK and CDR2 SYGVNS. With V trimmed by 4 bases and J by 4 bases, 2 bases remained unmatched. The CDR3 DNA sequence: TGTGCCAGCAGTGTAGGGACTAGCGGGTACAATGAGCAGTTCTTC. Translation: CASSVGTSGYNEQFF. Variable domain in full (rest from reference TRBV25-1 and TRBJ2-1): EADIYQTPRYLVIGTGKKITLECSQTMGHDKMYWYQQDPGMELHLIHYSYGVNSTEKGDLSSESTVSRIRTEHFPLTLESARPSHTSQYLCASSVGTSGYNEQFFGPGTRLTVL.

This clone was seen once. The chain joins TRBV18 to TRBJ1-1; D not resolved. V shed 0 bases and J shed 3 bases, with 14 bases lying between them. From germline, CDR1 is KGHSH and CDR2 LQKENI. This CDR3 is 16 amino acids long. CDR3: CASSPPNRERDTEAFF. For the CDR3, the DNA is TGTGCCAGCTCACCACCCAATCGCGAGCGGGACACTGAAGCTTTCTTT.

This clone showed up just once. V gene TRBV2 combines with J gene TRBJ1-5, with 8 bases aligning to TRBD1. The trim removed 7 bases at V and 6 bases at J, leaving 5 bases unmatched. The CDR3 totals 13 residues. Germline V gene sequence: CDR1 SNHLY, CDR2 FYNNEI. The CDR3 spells CASKQGDRQPQHF. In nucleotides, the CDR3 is TGTGCCAGCAAACAGGGGGATCGTCAGCCCCAGCATTTT.

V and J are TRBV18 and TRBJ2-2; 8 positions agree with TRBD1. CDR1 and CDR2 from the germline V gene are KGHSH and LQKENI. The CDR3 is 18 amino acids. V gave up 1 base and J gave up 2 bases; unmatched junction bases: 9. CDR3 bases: TGTGCCAGCTCACCACTCCCTCGGACAGGGCAAAACACCGGGGAGCTGTTTTTT. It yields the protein CASSPLPRTGQNTGELFF.

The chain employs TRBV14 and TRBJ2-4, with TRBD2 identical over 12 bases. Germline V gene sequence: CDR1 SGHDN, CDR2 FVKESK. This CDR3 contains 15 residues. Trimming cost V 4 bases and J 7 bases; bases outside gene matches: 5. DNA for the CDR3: TGTGCCAGCAGCCCAGGACTAGCGGGATGGAACATTCAGTACTTC. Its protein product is CASSPGLAGWNIQYF.